This TCR beta chain is from a study of blood T cell repertoires in COVID-19. Looking at the study overall: Samples representing acute and convalescent COVID-19 were sourced from the United States, Italy and Spain. PBMCs, B-cell-depleted T cells, or T cells provided the cDNA or gDNA that made up the material.

All enrollees were about 18 to 89 years old and from roughly 26 US areas. Assay used: immunoSEQ multiplex PCR; TCRdb lists only in-frame clones, some missing. The sample holds 250,000 to 350,000 clones, about 90% seen once. The CDR3 consists of 16 residues. J was trimmed by 2 bases and V by 3 bases; bases with no gene match: 10. Germline assignment: CDR1 DFQATT and CDR2 SNEGSKA (reference sequence). The chain recombines TRBV20-1 with TRBJ2-5; TRBD2 aligns across 9 bases. Input material: PBMCs or T cells enriched from blood (not recorded which). This TCR was recovered from a woman in her twenties or thirties who had recovered from COVID-19. The CDR3 spells CSASTASGDLQETQYF. The CDR3 DNA reads as TGCAGTGCTAGTACGGCTAGCGGGGACCTACAAGAGACCCAGTACTTC.